This entry describes one T cell receptor beta chain. This clonotype was recorded a few times. Its antigen has not been determined. Per-nucleotide qualities are absent, and no much larger clonotype sits a single base away. This record belongs to a study of CD8 T cells in ankylosing spondylitis (dated by TCRdb to about 2017). Regarding the study in general: T cell receptor beta repertoires were profiled in healthy donors and ankylosing spondylitis patients so that disease-linked TCR variants could be found. The whole study cohort included over 85 healthy donors and around 25 ankylosing spondylitis patients. Peripheral blood was sampled, and synovial fluid was also collected from ankylosing spondylitis patients. General conclusions and limits of the study: A TCR beta motif of eight highly homologous amino acid variants appeared characteristic of blood from ankylosing spondylitis patients. Some of the motif variants had been reported before in the synovial fluid and blood of reactive arthritis patients, a finding that suggests common disease-initiation mechanisms. The disease-linked clones showed a CD8+ phenotype and occurred at relatively low frequencies in peripheral blood. The disease-linked clones were reported as significantly enriched in matched synovial fluid samples from ankylosing spondylitis patients.

Sequencing relied on an Illumina HiSeq 2500. TCR beta libraries were prepared by quantitative 5'-RACE with molecular barcodes. The original pipeline was this. To identify disease-linked TCR variants, a new computational method was used, one built on a probabilistic model of VDJ rearrangement. The public sequencing data were trimmed at Q25 with fastp and processed into clonotypes with MiXCR by TCRdb, which kept only in-frame beta chains. Identical CDR3 protein sequences are pooled into one entry, listed with their most common genes and DNA. The V and J calls follow TCRdb's processing rather than the paper's. Counted in this sample were approximately 350,000 distinct CDR3 sequences; approximately 22% of them appeared once. The ten largest make up 10% to 15% of the sample. The V and J ends are trimmed by 1 base and 0 bases, leaving 10 bases between them. The CDR3 covers 17 residues, taking in both the cysteine and the phenylalanine. Only the CDR3 part of the read is kept: 51 bases, read in frame from the first base. Based on the germline V gene (reference sequence), the CDR1 and CDR2 sequences are LNHDA and SQIVND.

Here the chain combines TRBV19 and TRBJ2-6, with a tentative D call of TRBD1 or TRBD2, each matching 5 bases. The sequence was obtained from a male donor with ankylosing spondylitis or in good health (not recorded which). Sequencing input: blood, either unsorted or a sorted T cell fraction (not recorded which). The sequence in DNA is TGTGCCAGTAGTATAGTGGGACGGAGCTCTGGGGCCAACGTCCTGACTTTC. This encodes CASSIVGRSSGANVLTF.